Presented here are 17 T cell receptor beta chains from one specimen sequenced in a study of human T cells and chemical hapten exposure. TCRdb independently ran MiXCR on the RACE reads; one entry per CDR3 protein. The table records more than 100,000 distinct CDR3 sequences, around an eighth of them present only once. Time point indicated: pre-sensitization, week 0. The treatment here: therapeutic diphenylcyclopropenone sensitization with weekly scalp DPC. Sequencing used whole blood, obtained in connection with sensitization to the hapten diphenylcyclopropenone (DPC). The receptors stem from a woman between 18 and 29 years old with alopecia areata. Some clones in this sample may be carry-over from other donors' samples.

The rearrangement joins TRBV12-3 or TRBV12-4 to TRBJ2-7, with 7 bases identical to TRBD1. V gave up 5 bases and J gave up 1 base; unmatched junction bases: 2. The CDR3 runs to 13 residues. The CDR3 is CASSDRASYEQYF. CDR3 coding DNA: TGTGCCAGCAGTGACAGGGCTTCCTACGAGCAGTACTTC.

The chain carries TRBV11-2 and TRBJ1-3; the D gene is possibly TRBD1 (5 bases). The CDR3 loop spans 16 amino acids. Germline CDR1 is SGHAT and CDR2 is FQNNGV. Trimming removed 1 base at V and 4 bases at J, with 14 bases between. The CDR3 loop reads CASSLGGPGVGNTIYF. CDR3 DNA: TGTGCCAGCAGCTTAGGAGGCCCGGGGGTCGGAAACACCATATATTTT. Looking up the rest from reference TRBV11-2 and TRBJ1-3 gives the full variable domain: EAGVAQSPRYKIIEKRQSVAFWCNPISGHATLYWYQQILGQGPKLLIQFQNNGVVDDSQLPKDRFSAERLKGVDSTLKIQPAKLEDSAVYLCASSLGGPGVGNTIYFGEGSWLTVV.

This clonotype occurred a few times. V and J are TRBV6-5 and TRBJ2-7; maybe TRBD2 (5 bases). The CDR3 totals 15 residues. Trimming removed 8 bases at V and 3 bases at J, with 20 bases between. CDR1 and CDR2 from the germline V gene are MNHEY and SVGAGI. The CDR3 reads CASSQTGIRGYEQYF. The CDR3 DNA reads TGTGCCAGCTCCCAAACCGGGATAAGAGGCTACGAGCAGTACTTC.

CDR3 sequence reads: CASRLYNEQFF. The CDR3 DNA reads TGTGCCTCCAGACTATACAATGAGCAGTTCTTC. This chain links TRBV6-2 or TRBV6-3 with TRBJ2-1; D may be TRBD2 (5 bases). V gave up 11 bases and J gave up 4 bases, with 9 bases separating them. The germline V gene has CDR1 MNHEY and CDR2 SVGEGT. CDR3 length: 11 residues.

Many counts were recorded for this clonotype. The rearrangement links TRBV7-8 to TRBJ1-5; the D gene is possibly TRBD1 (5 bases). CDR3 length: 16 amino acids. Looked up from germline, CDR1 is SGHVS and CDR2 is FQNEAQ. V was shortened by 4 bases and J by 2 bases, with 15 bases between the two germline ends. CDR3 residues: CASSSQQAGGNQPQHF. CDR3 DNA: TGTGCCAGCAGCTCCCAACAGGCTGGGGGCAATCAGCCCCAGCATTTT.

A few counts support this clonotype. The J gene is TRBJ2-5, the V gene TRBV3-1, with D possibly called TRBD1 or TRBD2 (5 bases each). The germline V gene encodes CDR1 LGHDT and CDR2 YNNKEL (reference sequence). CDR3 length equals 13 residues. V lost 5 bases, J lost 0 bases, and 7 bases lay in between. In nucleotides, the CDR3 is TGTGCCAGCAGCTGGGACCACCAAGAGACCCAGTACTTC. This translates into CASSWDHQETQYF.

This clonotype was picked up many times. V and J are TRBV3-1 and TRBJ1-1; D may be TRBD1 (5 bases). Trimming stripped 4 bases from V and 1 base from J, with 19 bases between. Germline-derived CDR1 and CDR2 are LGHDT and YNNKEL (reference sequence). The CDR3 runs 17 residues. The CDR3 loop reads CASSPQIAGPQNTEAFF. CDR3 sequence (DNA): TGTGCCAGCAGCCCTCAAATAGCGGGACCGCAGAACACTGAAGCTTTCTTT.

This clonotype appeared a few times. This chain uses TRBV3-1 with TRBJ1-3, with D perhaps TRBD1 (6 bases). With 4 bases removed from V and 3 bases from J, the gap between germline ends came to 13 bases. The CDR3 loop spans 15 amino acids. CDR1 is LGHDT, CDR2 YNNKEL, per germline (reference sequence). The CDR3 sequence is CASSPYSGDGNTIYF. CDR3 in DNA: TGTGCCAGCAGCCCGTATTCAGGGGATGGAAACACCATATATTTT.

Ten or more counts support this clonotype. This chain joins TRBV7-2 and TRBJ2-7; D is ambiguous. Trimming pared 5 bases from V and 6 bases from J, leaving 8 bases between. CDR1 and CDR2 from the germline V gene are SGHTA and FQGNSA. The CDR3 extends over 11 amino acids. The CDR3: CASSLDGEQYF. The CDR3 DNA is TGTGCCAGCAGCCTAGACGGCGAGCAGTACTTC.

This clonotype was recorded at least ten times. The J gene is TRBJ1-2, the V gene TRBV6-2 or TRBV6-3; D is unclear. V shed 5 bases and J shed 4 bases, with 5 bases lying between them. Germline-derived CDR1 and CDR2 are MNHEY and SVGEGT. The CDR3 is 11 amino acids. The CDR3 loop reads CASSQGYGYTF. DNA of the CDR3: TGTGCCAGCAGTCAAGGCTATGGCTACACCTTC.

This clonotype has at least ten counts. The rearrangement links TRBV7-9 to TRBJ2-5; TRBD1 is a possible D gene (6 bases). The V gene lost 5 bases and the J gene lost 2 bases, with 15 bases spanning the gap. The germline gives CDR1 SEHNR, CDR2 FQNEAQ (reference sequence). This CDR3 comprises 15 residues. The CDR3 reads CASSTYRATQETQYF. The CDR3 bases are TGTGCCAGCAGCACCTACAGGGCAACTCAAGAGACCCAGTACTTC.

The V and J genes are TRBV28 and TRBJ2-2; D might be TRBD1 (5 bases). Germline V lookup: CDR1 MDHEN, CDR2 SYDVKM. The CDR3 consists of 14 residues. Trimming stripped 6 bases from V and 3 bases from J, with 11 bases between. CDR3 in amino acids: CASSLDSYTGELFF. As DNA, the CDR3 is TGTGCCAGCAGCCTTGACAGCTACACCGGGGAGCTGTTTTTT.

Concerning this clonotype: This may be a read error, as it is one base from a much larger clone. The rearrangement uses TRBV7-2 and TRBJ2-1; D gene ambiguous. Per the germline V gene, CDR1 is SGHTA and CDR2 is FQGNSA. The CDR3 runs to 13 residues. CDR3: CASSLRDFNKQFF. The CDR3, as DNA: TGTGCCAGCAGCTTAAGGGATTTCAATAAGCAGTTCTTC.

This clonotype was detected ten times or more. The chain combines TRBV5-4 with TRBJ2-3, with D tentatively TRBD2 (6 bases). V was trimmed by 4 bases and J by 1 base, leaving 13 bases between them. CDR1 SGHNT and CDR2 YYREEE come from the germline V gene (reference sequence). The CDR3 loop spans 15 amino acids. CDR3 nucleotides: TGTGCCAGCAGCCTGAAGAGCGGGCGCACAGATACGCAGTATTTT. Protein sequence: CASSLKSGRTDTQYF.

This clonotype has ten or more counts. J is TRBJ1-4 and V is TRBV7-2; D is unclear. V lost 0 bases to trimming and J lost 4 bases, with 6 bases between them. Germline V gene data show CDR1 as SGHTA and CDR2 as FQGNSA. The CDR3 has 14 amino acids. Here the CDR3 DNA reads TGTGCCAGCAGCTTAGCTGGCCTTAATGAAAAACTGTTTTTT. It specifies CASSLAGLNEKLFF.

The rearrangement uses TRBV2 and TRBJ2-2; a possible D gene is TRBD1 (6 bases). The length of the CDR3 is 12 residues. V lost 9 bases to trimming and J lost 1 base, with 6 bases between them. Germline V gene data show CDR1 as SNHLY and CDR2 as FYNNEI. CDR3 in amino acids: CARGQNTGELFF. The CDR3 DNA is TGTGCCAGGGGACAGAACACCGGGGAGCTGTTTTTT.

This clonotype has a count of ten or more. The J gene is TRBJ2-7, the V gene TRBV20-1; the D gene is possibly TRBD1 (5 bases). The germline CDR1 and CDR2 sequences are DFQATT and SNEGSKA (reference sequence). The CDR3 length is 13 residues. The V end was cut by 3 bases, the J end by 3 bases, with 12 bases between. CDR3 in amino acids: CSASVGVGYEQYF. CDR3 bases: TGCAGTGCTAGTGTAGGGGTAGGCTACGAGCAGTACTTC.